This T cell receptor (beta chain) stems from a study of blood T cell dynamics during melanoma immunotherapy. The overall study: Standard first-line treatment here was pembrolizumab or nivolumab plus ipilimumab in metastatic melanoma.

Time point denoted: week 3, after first cycle of checkpoint inhibitor. One draw preceded checkpoint blockade; another followed its first cycle at week 3. The CDR3 runs to 12 residues. Germline CDR1 SGHTA, CDR2 FQGNSA. The ends were cut back, 5 bases at V and 7 bases at J, with 12 bases in the middle. Repertoires were generated with immunoSEQ multiplex PCR, while TCRdb's copy carries only in-frame clones and drops some. The profile shows about 15,000 clones, approximately 90% of them singletons. The genes are TRBV7-2 and TRBJ2-7; perhaps TRBD2 as D (5 bases). Source: blood, taken from a patient treated with checkpoint blockade. The sequence derives from a human donor with melanoma. This chain's CDR3 is CASSRPGKEQYF. DNA of the CDR3: TGTGCCAGCAGCCGACCGGGAAAAGAGCAGTACTTC.